The 13 T cell receptor beta chains below all came from one sample that was sequenced in a study of blood T cell repertoires in COVID-19. Assay used: immunoSEQ multiplex PCR; TCRdb lists only in-frame clones, some missing. The table records 45,000 to 60,000 clones, around 84% of them present only once. The specimen sequenced was peripheral blood. Receptor source: a man between 65 and 85 years old with active COVID-19.

V is TRBV3-1 (or the pseudogene TRBV3-2) and J is TRBJ2-3, with 7 bases identical to TRBD2. Losses at the gene ends were 4 bases for V and 4 bases for J; bases not matched to a gene: 8. The CDR3 spans 15 residues. Germline V gives CDR1 LGHDT, CDR2 YNNKEL (reference sequence). CDR3 sequence reads: CASSPVGGGADTQYF. CDR3 nucleotides: TGTGCCAGCAGCCCGGTGGGGGGGGGAGCAGATACGCAGTATTTT.

The chain couples TRBV10-3 to TRBJ1-1; unclear D gene. Germline CDR1 is ENHRY and CDR2 is SYGVKD. The CDR3 contains 16 residues. Trimming took 6 bases from V and 0 from J, leaving 17 bases between them. This chain's CDR3 is CAISGGIQDVNTEAFF. CDR3 nucleotide sequence: TGTGCCATCAGCGGCGGGATCCAGGACGTGAACACTGAAGCTTTCTTT.

CDR3 amino acids: CASSATPNEQFF. Written as DNA, the CDR3 is TGTGCCAGCAGCGCTACCCCCAATGAGCAGTTCTTC. V and J are TRBV6-5 and TRBJ2-1; unclear D gene. The germline gives CDR1 MNHEY, CDR2 SVGAGI. CDR3 size: 12 residues. V shed 6 bases and J shed 6 bases, with 9 bases lying between them.

This clone showed up just a few times. V gene TRBV11-3 combines with J gene TRBJ2-7; no clear D gene. V was shortened by 4 bases and J by 0 bases, with 10 bases between the two germline ends. The CDR3 covers 14 residues. Germline assignment: CDR1 SGHNT and CDR2 YENEEA. The CDR3 loop is CASSSDGFSYEQYF. CDR3 in DNA: TGTGCCAGCAGCTCCGACGGGTTCTCCTACGAGCAGTACTTC.

The rearrangement joins TRBV6-6 to TRBJ2-2, with 8 bases matching TRBD1. V trimming: 2 bases; J trimming: 5 bases; junction bases outside the gene matches: 4. Germline CDR1 MNHNY, CDR2 SVGAGI (reference sequence). This CDR3 is 15 amino acids long. CDR3 loop: CASSYGRGLTGELFF. The CDR3 coding sequence is TGTGCCAGCAGTTACGGCAGGGGGCTTACCGGGGAGCTGTTTTTT.

Turning to this clone: The junction does not match germline at one end; this may be a read error. This specimen includes other DNA sequences encoding the same CDR3. This chain connects TRBV6-6 to TRBJ1-2; 7 bases match TRBD1. Germline V CDR1 and CDR2: MNHNY, SVGAGI (reference sequence). CDR3 length equals 16 residues. In nucleotides, the CDR3 is TGTGCCAGCAGCCTCTCGCGGGACAGAGAACCCTATGGCTACACCTTT. Protein: CASSLSRDREPYGYTF.

The chain is built from TRBV5-5 and TRBJ2-2; possibly TRBD1 for D (6 bases). Germline V gene sequence: CDR1 SGHKS, CDR2 YYEKEE (reference sequence). With 2 bases removed from V and 3 bases from J, the gap between germline ends came to 11 bases. The CDR3 covers 15 residues. The CDR3 protein is CASSFGAGDTGELFF. In DNA form, the CDR3 reads TGTGCCAGCAGCTTCGGGGCAGGGGACACCGGGGAGCTGTTTTTT.

The chain joins TRBV29-1 to TRBJ2-3; 12 nucleotides agree with TRBD1. J was trimmed by 6 bases and V by 4 bases; bases with no gene match: 11. Germline V lookup: CDR1 SQVTM, CDR2 ANQGSEA. The CDR3 runs 16 residues. CDR3 nucleotide sequence: TGCAGCGTTGTGGGTCCCGGGACAGGGGGCGGCGATACGCAGTATTTT. The encoded protein is CSVVGPGTGGGDTQYF.

This rearrangement joins TRBV5-6 to TRBJ1-2, with D hard to call. Germline V CDR1 and CDR2: SGHDT, YYEEEE. The CDR3 runs to 16 residues. V lost 4 bases to trimming and J lost 5 bases, with 21 bases between them. The chain's CDR3 is CASSQWAASLGYGYTF. CDR3 coding DNA: TGTGCCAGCAGCCAATGGGCAGCTTCTCTTGGGTATGGCTACACCTTC.

Only a few counts were recorded for this clone. Mismatch with germline at one junction end may stem from a read error. The chain recombines TRBV6-5 with TRBJ2-5; the match to TRBD2 covers 8 bases. This CDR3 contains 14 residues. The germline gives CDR1 MNHEY, CDR2 SVGAGI. CDR3 sequence reads: CASSPSGAGALSNF. As DNA, the CDR3 is TGTGCCAGCAGTCCCTCCGGAGCGGGGGCCCTCTCGAACTTC.

The rearrangement uses TRBV7-2 and TRBJ1-2; TRBD1 might be the D (6 bases). Germline CDR1 reads SGHTA; CDR2 reads FQGNSA. The CDR3 has 15 amino acids. Trimming removed 5 bases from V and 4 bases from J, with 17 bases in between. The CDR3 loop is CASSPDSLYGYGYTF. CDR3 coding DNA: TGTGCCAGCAGCCCGGACAGCTTATACGGCTATGGCTACACCTTC.

V is TRBV5-1 and J is TRBJ1-4; the D is unclear. Germline CDR1 and CDR2: SGHRS and YFSETQ. V shed 6 bases and J shed 6 bases, with 15 bases lying between them. The CDR3 is made up of 14 amino acids. The CDR3 DNA follows: TGCGCCAGCACGCCGACGGGGAATGATGAAAAACTGTTTTTT. Translating it yields CASTPTGNDEKLFF.

V usage is TRBV4-1 and J usage is TRBJ1-2; D is uncertain. Germline V gives CDR1 MGHRA, CDR2 YSYEKL. CDR3 length: 14 residues. Deletions cut 5 bases from V and 0 bases from J, with 10 bases between. The CDR3 loop is CASSGRSANYGYTF. The CDR3 DNA is TGCGCCAGCAGCGGCCGCTCTGCTAACTATGGCTACACCTTC.